The present T cell receptor (beta chain) was sequenced within a study of shared clonotypes between healthy human individuals. Sequenced by immunoSEQ multiplex PCR; TCRdb stores in-frame clones only, minus some. The top ten hold 24% of the sample, which has 650,000 to 800,000 clones, under 95% seen once. Findings of the study overall: Richness estimates generally favored naive over memory subsets. Clonotype sharing among donors was thought likely to change with sequencing depth.

About this clone: Its antigen is unidentified.

CD45RO-negative, CCR7-positively selected cells formed the naive CD8 fraction, excluding terminally differentiated effector memory CD45RA+ cells. The sample consisted of naive CD8+ T cells sorted from blood. This sequence originates from a man in his thirties or forties in good health.

CDR3 nucleotides: TGTGCCAGTAGTATAATCTGGGGCGCGGGAGATACGCAGTATTTT. This codes for CASSIIWGAGDTQYF. The rearrangement links TRBV19 to TRBJ2-3; D possibly uses TRBD1 or TRBD2 (5 bases each). The germline V and J ends were trimmed by 2 bases and 5 bases, with 14 bases remaining between them. CDR1 is LNHDA and CDR2 is SQIVND in the germline V gene (reference sequence). The CDR3 loop spans 15 amino acids.